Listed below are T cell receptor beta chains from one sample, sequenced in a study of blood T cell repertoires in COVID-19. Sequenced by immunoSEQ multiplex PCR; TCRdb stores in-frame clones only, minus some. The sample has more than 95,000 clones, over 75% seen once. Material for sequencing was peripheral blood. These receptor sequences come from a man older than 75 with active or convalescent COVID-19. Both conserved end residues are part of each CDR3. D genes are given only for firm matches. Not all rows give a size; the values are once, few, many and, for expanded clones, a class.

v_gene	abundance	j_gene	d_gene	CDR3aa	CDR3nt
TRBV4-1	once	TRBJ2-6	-	CASSQGRGAGFGANVLTF	TGCGCCAGCAGCCAAGGGAGGGGTGCTGGGTTTGGGGCCAACGTCCTGACTTTC
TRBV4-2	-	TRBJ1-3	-	CASSQSPARNSGNTIYF	TGTGCCAGCAGCCAAAGCCCAGCGAGGAACTCTGGAAACACCATATATTTT
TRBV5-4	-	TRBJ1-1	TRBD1	CASSAMTGGTEAFF	TGTGCCAGCAGCGCCATGACAGGGGGCACTGAAGCTTTCTTT
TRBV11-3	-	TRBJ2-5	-	CASRMSLASQETQYF	TGTGCCAGCAGGATGAGTCTAGCGAGCCAAGAGACCCAGTACTTC
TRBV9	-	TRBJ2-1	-	CASTPLGKGYNEQFF	TGTGCCAGCACCCCACTCGGGAAAGGATACAATGAGCAGTTCTTC
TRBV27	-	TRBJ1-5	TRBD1	CASSLGTGVWPQHF	TGTGCCAGCAGTTTAGGGACAGGAGTTTGGCCCCAGCATTTT
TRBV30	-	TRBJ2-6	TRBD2	CAWSFGGGPSGANVLTF	TGTGCCTGGAGTTTCGGCGGGGGGCCCTCTGGGGCCAACGTCCTGACTTTC
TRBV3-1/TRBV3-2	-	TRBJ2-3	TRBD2	CASSLNHGLADTQYF	TGTGCCAGCAGCCTAAACCACGGACTAGCAGATACGCAGTATTTT
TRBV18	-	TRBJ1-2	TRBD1	CASSRDSNYGYTF	TGTGCCAGCTCAAGGGACAGTAACTATGGCTACACCTTC
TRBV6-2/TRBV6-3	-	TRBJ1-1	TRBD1	CASSLRQGNTEAFF	TGTGCCAGCAGTCTTAGACAGGGAAACACTGAAGCTTTCTTT
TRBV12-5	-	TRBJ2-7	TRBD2	CASGPGTSLYEQYF	TGTGCTAGTGGTCCCGGGACTAGCCTCTACGAGCAGTACTTC
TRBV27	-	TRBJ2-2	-	CASSFSANTGELFF	TGTGCCAGCAGTTTTAGCGCGAACACCGGGGAGCTGTTTTTT
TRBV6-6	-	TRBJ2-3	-	CASSPELATDTQYF	TGTGCCAGCAGTCCGGAGCTAGCCACAGATACGCAGTATTTT
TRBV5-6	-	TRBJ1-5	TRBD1	CASSTGTGGQPQHF	TGTGCCAGCAGCACCGGGACAGGGGGCCAGCCCCAGCATTTT